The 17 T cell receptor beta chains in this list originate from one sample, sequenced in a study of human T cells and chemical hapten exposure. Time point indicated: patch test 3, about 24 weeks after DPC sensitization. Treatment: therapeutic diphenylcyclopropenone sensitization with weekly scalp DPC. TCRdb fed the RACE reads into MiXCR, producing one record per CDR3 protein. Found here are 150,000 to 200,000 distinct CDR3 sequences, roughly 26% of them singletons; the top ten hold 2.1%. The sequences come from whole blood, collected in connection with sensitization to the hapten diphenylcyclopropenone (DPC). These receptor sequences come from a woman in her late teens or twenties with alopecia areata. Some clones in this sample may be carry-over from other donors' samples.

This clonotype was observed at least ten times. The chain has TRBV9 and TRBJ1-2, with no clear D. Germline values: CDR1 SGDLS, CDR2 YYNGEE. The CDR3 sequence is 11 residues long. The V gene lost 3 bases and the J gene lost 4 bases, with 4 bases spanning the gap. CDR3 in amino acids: CASSASYGYTF. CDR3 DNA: TGTGCCAGCAGCGCGAGCTATGGCTACACCTTC.

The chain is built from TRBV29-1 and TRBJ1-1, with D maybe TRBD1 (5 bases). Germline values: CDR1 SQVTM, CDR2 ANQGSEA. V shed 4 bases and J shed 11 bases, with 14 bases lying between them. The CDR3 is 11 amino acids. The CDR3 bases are TGCAGCGTTGTAGGGGAAGGAGGTGCTTTCTTT. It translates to CSVVGEGGAFF.

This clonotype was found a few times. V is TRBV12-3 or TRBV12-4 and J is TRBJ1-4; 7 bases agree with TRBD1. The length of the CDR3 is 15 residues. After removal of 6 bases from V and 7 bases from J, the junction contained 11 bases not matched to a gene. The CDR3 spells CASSHSTGFGEKLFF. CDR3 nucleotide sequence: TGTGCCAGCAGCCACTCGACAGGGTTTGGTGAAAAACTGTTTTTT.

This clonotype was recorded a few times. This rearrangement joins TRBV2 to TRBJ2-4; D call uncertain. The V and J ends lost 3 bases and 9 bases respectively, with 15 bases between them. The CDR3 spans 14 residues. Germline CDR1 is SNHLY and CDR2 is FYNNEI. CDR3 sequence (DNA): TGTGCCAGCAGTGAGGCAGCTGAATGGGGCATTCAGTACTTC. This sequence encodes CASSEAAEWGIQYF.

This chain's CDR3 is CSARDARSNEQFF. In DNA form, the CDR3 reads TGCAGTGCTAGAGACGCACGATCCAATGAGCAGTTCTTC. The rearrangement uses TRBV20-1 and TRBJ2-1; no definite D call. V shed 0 bases and J shed 6 bases, with 9 bases lying between them. This CDR3 is 13 amino acids long. Germline-derived CDR1 and CDR2 are DFQATT and SNEGSKA (reference sequence).

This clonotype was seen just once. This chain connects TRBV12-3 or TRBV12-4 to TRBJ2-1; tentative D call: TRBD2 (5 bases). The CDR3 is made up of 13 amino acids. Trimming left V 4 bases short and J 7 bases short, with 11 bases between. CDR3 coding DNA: TGTGCCAGCAGTTCCCGGACTGTGAATGAGCAGTTCTTC. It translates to CASSSRTVNEQFF.

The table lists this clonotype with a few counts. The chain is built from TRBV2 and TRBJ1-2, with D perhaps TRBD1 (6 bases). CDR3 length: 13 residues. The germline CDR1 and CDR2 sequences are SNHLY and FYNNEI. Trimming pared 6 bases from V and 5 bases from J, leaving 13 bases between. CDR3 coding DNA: TGTGCCAGCAGGGGGGGGCGAGTTTATGGCTACACCTTC. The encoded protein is CASRGGRVYGYTF. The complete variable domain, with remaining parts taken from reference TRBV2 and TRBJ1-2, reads EPEVTQTPSHQVTQMGQEVILRCVPISNHLYFYWYRQILGQKVEFLVSFYNNEISEKSEIFDDQFSVERPDGSNFTLKIRSTKLEDSAMYFCASRGGRVYGYTFGSGTRLTVV.

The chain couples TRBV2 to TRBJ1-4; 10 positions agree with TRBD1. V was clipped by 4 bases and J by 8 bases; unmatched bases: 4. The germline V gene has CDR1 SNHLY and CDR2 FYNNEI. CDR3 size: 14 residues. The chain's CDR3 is CASSGDRGREKLFF. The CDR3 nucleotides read TGTGCCAGCAGTGGGGACAGGGGAAGGGAAAAACTGTTTTTT.

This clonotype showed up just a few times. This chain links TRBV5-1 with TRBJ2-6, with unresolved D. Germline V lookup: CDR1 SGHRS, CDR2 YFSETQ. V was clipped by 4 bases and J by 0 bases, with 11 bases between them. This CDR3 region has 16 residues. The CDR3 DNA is TGCGCCAGCAGCAAACCACAGAGCTCTGGGGCCAACGTCCTGACTTTC. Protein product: CASSKPQSSGANVLTF.

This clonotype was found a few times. The CDR3: CASSRGETYEQYF. The CDR3 nucleotides read TGTGCCAGCAGCCGGGGGGAAACCTACGAGCAGTACTTC. The chain combines TRBV6-2 or TRBV6-3 with TRBJ2-7, with 7 nucleotides matching TRBD2. The CDR3 extends over 13 amino acids. The trim removed 6 bases at V and 2 bases at J, leaving 4 bases unmatched. Looked up from germline, CDR1 is MNHEY and CDR2 is SVGEGT.

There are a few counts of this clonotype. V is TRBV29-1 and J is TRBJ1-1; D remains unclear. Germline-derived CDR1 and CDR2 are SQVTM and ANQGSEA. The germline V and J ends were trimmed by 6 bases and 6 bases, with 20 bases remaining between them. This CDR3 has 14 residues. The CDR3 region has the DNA TGCAGCGTAGAACCGAAGGGTGCCCCCGCTGAAGCTTTCTTT. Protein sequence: CSVEPKGAPAEAFF.

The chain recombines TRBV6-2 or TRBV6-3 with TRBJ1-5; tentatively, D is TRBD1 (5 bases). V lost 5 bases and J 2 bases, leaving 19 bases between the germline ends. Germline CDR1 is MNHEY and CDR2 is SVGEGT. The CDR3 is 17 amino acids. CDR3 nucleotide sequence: TGTGCCAGCAGTGCCGGGACCCCTAACCGCGGCAATCAGCCCCAGCATTTT. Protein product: CASSAGTPNRGNQPQHF.

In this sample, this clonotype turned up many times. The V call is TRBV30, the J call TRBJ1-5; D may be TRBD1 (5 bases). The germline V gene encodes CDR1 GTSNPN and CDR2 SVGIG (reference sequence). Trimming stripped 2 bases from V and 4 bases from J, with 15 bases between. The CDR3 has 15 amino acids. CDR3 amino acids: CAWSTGTNGNQPQHF. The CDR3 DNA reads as TGTGCCTGGAGTACTGGGACCAACGGTAATCAGCCCCAGCATTTT.

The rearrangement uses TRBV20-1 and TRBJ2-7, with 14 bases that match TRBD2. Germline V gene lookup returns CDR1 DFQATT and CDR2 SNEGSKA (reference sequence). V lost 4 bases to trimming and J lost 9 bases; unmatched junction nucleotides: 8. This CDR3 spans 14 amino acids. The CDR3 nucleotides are TGCAGTGCTACCCGACTAGCGGGGGGGCCTTTGCAGTACTTC. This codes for CSATRLAGGPLQYF.

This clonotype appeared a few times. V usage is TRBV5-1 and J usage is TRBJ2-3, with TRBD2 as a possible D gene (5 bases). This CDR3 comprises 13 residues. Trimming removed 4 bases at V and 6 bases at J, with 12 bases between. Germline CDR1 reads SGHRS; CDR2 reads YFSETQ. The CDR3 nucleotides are TGCGCCAGCAGCACCGGGAACACGGATACGCAGTATTTT. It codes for CASSTGNTDTQYF.

The CDR3 protein is CASRDTPSSYEQYF. In nucleotides, the CDR3 is TGCGCCAGCCGGGACACCCCTAGCTCCTACGAGCAGTACTTC. This chain joins TRBV5-1 and TRBJ2-7, with a possible D match to TRBD1 (6 bases). Germline V gene sequence: CDR1 SGHRS, CDR2 YFSETQ. The CDR3 has 14 residues. V lost 7 bases and J 0 bases, leaving 14 bases between the germline ends. The full variable domain, completed using reference TRBV5-1 and TRBJ2-7, is KAGVTQTPRYLIKTRGQQVTLSCSPISGHRSVSWYQQTPGQGLQFLFEYFSETQRNKGNFPGRFSGRQFSNSRSEMNVSTLELGDSALYLCASRDTPSSYEQYFGPGTRLTVT.

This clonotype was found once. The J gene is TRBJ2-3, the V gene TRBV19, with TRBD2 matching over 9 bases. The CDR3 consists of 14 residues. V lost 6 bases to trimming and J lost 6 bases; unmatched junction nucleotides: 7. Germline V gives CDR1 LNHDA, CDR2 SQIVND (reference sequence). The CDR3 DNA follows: TGTGCCAGTAGGCGGGAGGGCTCCGGTGATACGCAGTATTTT. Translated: CASRREGSGDTQYF.